Sequencing of this T cell receptor beta chain was carried out in a study of tumor-infiltrating lymphocytes in primary liver carcinoma. The overall study: There were tumors of stage T1-T3 N0M0, each 4.2 to 10 cm across.

Co-extracted RNA and DNA came from around 18-30 mg of unsorted bulk tissue. Primary liver carcinomas in the patients were surgically resected. As concerns this clonotype: Its antigen is not known.

General study results and limits: Tumor region pairs outstripped tumor-adjacent and tumor-blood pairs in overlap.

The template, approximately 500 ng total RNA, yielded TCR beta cDNA made with a constant-region primer. For TCR beta, libraries were produced by three nested multiplex PCR rounds using slightly modified ARM-PCR. MiXCR, run by TCRdb on the multiplex PCR reads, gives a single entry per CDR3 protein. The data hold about 200,000 distinct CDR3 sequences, with about 82% observed a single time. What was sequenced was tumor tissue from primary liver carcinoma. This receptor was identified in a man aged 35-49 years with primary liver carcinoma and hepatitis B virus infection.

In nucleotides, the CDR3 is TGTGCCAGCAACCGCGGACTAGCGGGAGGCAATACGCAGTATTTT. Its translation: CASNRGLAGGNTQYF. This chain joins TRBV6-2 or TRBV6-3 and TRBJ2-3, with TRBD2 identical over 14 bases. Unmatched junction bases numbered 7, after V lost 7 bases and J lost 7 bases. The CDR3 is 15 amino acids. Germline values: CDR1 MNHEY, CDR2 SVGEGT.